The 10 T cell receptor beta chains listed next were all sequenced from one sample in a study of CD8 T cells in ankylosing spondylitis. MiXCR, applied by TCRdb to the 5' RACE reads, yields one record per CDR3 protein. The profile shows 350,000 or so distinct CDR3 sequences, approximately 15% of them singletons. Sequencing was performed on blood, either unsorted or a sorted T cell fraction (not recorded which). The receptor source for this set is a male donor with ankylosing spondylitis or in good health (not recorded which).

This clonotype was seen more than once but under ten times. This CDR3 is CSARAIPGTSGRAQGDTQYF. The CDR3 DNA follows: TGCAGTGCTAGAGCCATTCCCGGGACTAGCGGGAGGGCCCAGGGAGATACGCAGTATTTT. This chain connects TRBV20-1 to TRBJ2-3; 16 bases line up with TRBD2. The CDR3 length is 20 residues. Germline V gene sequence: CDR1 DFQATT, CDR2 SNEGSKA (reference sequence). Germline trimming cut 1 base from V and 5 bases from J; bases unmatched to any gene: 15.

This clonotype was seen at least ten times. This rearrangement joins TRBV3-1 to TRBJ2-5, with D possibly being TRBD1 or TRBD2 (5 bases each). The germline gives CDR1 LGHDT, CDR2 YNNKEL (reference sequence). V was shortened by 11 bases and J by 7 bases, with 14 bases between the two germline ends. The CDR3 runs 11 residues. The CDR3 DNA sequence: TGTGCCTCATCGTATGGGGGGACCCAGTACTTC. Translated: CASSYGGTQYF.

The V and J genes are TRBV5-1 and TRBJ2-5; 8 nucleotides agree with TRBD1. Unmatched junction bases numbered 10, after V lost 4 bases and J lost 5 bases. This CDR3 comprises 15 residues. From germline, CDR1 is SGHRS and CDR2 YFSETQ. The CDR3 DNA follows: TGCGCCAGCAGCCCACGGACAGGGAGCGGGGAGACCCAGTACTTC. It codes for CASSPRTGSGETQYF.

The sample holds many counts of this clonotype. The chain has TRBV6-1 and TRBJ2-1; TRBD2 is a possible D gene (6 bases). This CDR3 contains 14 residues. Germline CDR1 is MNHNS and CDR2 is SASEGT. Trimming removed 0 bases at V and 9 bases at J, with 12 bases between. The DNA of the CDR3 is TGTGCCAGCAGTGAAGCTGTGCGGGGAGGTGAGCAGTTCTTC. It is translated as CASSEAVRGGEQFF.

The chain is built from TRBV5-1 and TRBJ1-6; no definite D call. CDR3 length: 14 residues. The V gene lost 3 bases and the J gene lost 6 bases, with 10 bases spanning the gap. Per germline, CDR1 SGHRS and CDR2 YFSETQ. The CDR3 nucleotides are TGCGCCAGCAGCTCCCTGGACCTTAATTCACCCCTCCACTTT. Its translation is CASSSLDLNSPLHF.

This CDR3 is CASSLMTEQPQHF. The CDR3 DNA is TGTGCCAGCAGCCTGATGACAGAACAGCCCCAGCATTTT. This chain uses TRBV7-9 with TRBJ1-5; weak D call: TRBD1 (5 bases). The CDR3 sequence is 13 residues long. Trimming removed 5 bases from V and 7 bases from J, with 12 bases in between. In germline, CDR1 is SEHNR, CDR2 FQNEAQ (reference sequence). Full variable domain (outside the CDR3, taken from reference TRBV7-9 and TRBJ1-5): DTGVSQNPRHKITKRGQNVTFRCDPISEHNRLYWYRQTLGQGPEFLTYFQNEAQLEKSRLLSDRFSAERPKGSFSTLEIQRTEQGDSAMYLCASSLMTEQPQHFGDGTRLSIL.

The chain employs TRBV6-1 and TRBJ2-2, with D hard to call. The CDR3 length is 14 residues. Trimming cost V 7 bases and J 3 bases, with 12 bases left between them. The germline gives CDR1 MNHNS, CDR2 SASEGT. Here the CDR3 DNA reads TGTGCCAGCACGCCGAGACTTGACACCGGGGAGCTGTTTTTT. Encoded protein: CASTPRLDTGELFF.

This clonotype came up a few times. CDR3 nucleotides: TGTGCCAGCAGTTGGGCAGCAGATAGCAATCAGCCCCAGCATTTT. This translates into CASSWAADSNQPQHF. The chain is built from TRBV6-5 and TRBJ1-5; D is undetermined. Trimming cost V 4 bases and J 0 bases, with 10 bases left between them. The germline gives CDR1 MNHEY, CDR2 SVGAGI. The CDR3 covers 15 residues.

This clonotype was counted a few times. The chain recombines TRBV7-9 with TRBJ2-1, with no clear D. CDR3 length: 11 amino acids. Germline lookup yields CDR1 SEHNR and CDR2 FQNEAQ (reference sequence). Trimming cost V 4 bases and J 9 bases, with 7 bases left between them. The CDR3 DNA is TGTGCCAGCAGCTCCTTTCGTGAGCAGTTCTTC. Amino acid sequence: CASSSFREQFF.

This clonotype was observed a handful of times. CDR3 amino acids: CASSPTHSGTEAFF. CDR3 nucleotides: TGTGCCAGCAGCCCGACGCATTCGGGCACTGAAGCTTTCTTT. The J gene is TRBJ1-1, the V gene TRBV3-1; D is unclear. CDR3 length equals 14 residues. CDR1 LGHDT and CDR2 YNNKEL come from the germline V gene (reference sequence). V was clipped by 4 bases and J by 4 bases, with 13 bases between them.